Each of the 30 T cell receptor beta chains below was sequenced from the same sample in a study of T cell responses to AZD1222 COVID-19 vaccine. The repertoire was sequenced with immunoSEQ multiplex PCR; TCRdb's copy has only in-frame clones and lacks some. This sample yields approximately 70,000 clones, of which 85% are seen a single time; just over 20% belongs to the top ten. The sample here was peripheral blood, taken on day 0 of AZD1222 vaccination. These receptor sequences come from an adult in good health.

The CDR3 loop is CASSLTVMETGNTIYF. For the CDR3, the DNA is TGTGCCAGCAGCTTAACGGTGATGGAGACTGGAAACACCATATATTTT. V and J are TRBV7-2 and TRBJ1-3; D not resolved. Trimming pared 2 bases from V and 2 bases from J, leaving 13 bases between. CDR1 is SGHTA, CDR2 FQGNSA, per germline. The CDR3 runs 16 residues.

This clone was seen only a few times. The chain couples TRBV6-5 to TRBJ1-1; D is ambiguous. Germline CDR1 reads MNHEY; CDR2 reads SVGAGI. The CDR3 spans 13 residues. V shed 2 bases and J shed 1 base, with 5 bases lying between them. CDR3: CASSYPGNTEAFF. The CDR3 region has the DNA TGTGCCAGCAGTTACCCCGGGAACACTGAAGCTTTCTTT.

Here the CDR3 DNA reads TGTGCCAGCAGCTTATCTACCGGATGGTCAGATACGCAGTATTTT. It translates to CASSLSTGWSDTQYF. The J gene is TRBJ2-3, the V gene TRBV7-9; no definite D call. In germline, CDR1 is SEHNR, CDR2 FQNEAQ (reference sequence). With 2 bases removed from V and 4 bases from J, the gap between germline ends came to 13 bases. CDR3 length equals 15 residues.

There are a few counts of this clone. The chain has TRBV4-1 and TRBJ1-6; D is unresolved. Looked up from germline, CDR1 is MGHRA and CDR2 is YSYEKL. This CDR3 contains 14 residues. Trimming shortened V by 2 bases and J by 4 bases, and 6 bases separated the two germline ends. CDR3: CASSQWDYNSPLHF. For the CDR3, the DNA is TGCGCCAGCAGCCAATGGGATTATAATTCACCCCTCCACTTT.

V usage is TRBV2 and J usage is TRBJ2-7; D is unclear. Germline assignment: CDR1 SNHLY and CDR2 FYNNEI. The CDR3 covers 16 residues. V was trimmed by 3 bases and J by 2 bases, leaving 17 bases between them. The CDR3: CASSDMVWAETYEQYF. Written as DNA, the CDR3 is TGTGCCAGCAGTGATATGGTCTGGGCAGAGACCTACGAGCAGTACTTC.

CDR3 sequence: CASSSAASGRARETQYF. The CDR3 DNA is TGTGCCAGCAGCTCTGCGGCTAGCGGGAGGGCCCGAGAGACCCAGTACTTC. The chain links TRBV5-4 to TRBJ2-5; TRBD2 matches 12 bases. The germline V gene has CDR1 SGHNT and CDR2 YYREEE (reference sequence). CDR3 length: 17 residues. Germline trimming cut 3 bases from V and 4 bases from J; bases unmatched to any gene: 10.

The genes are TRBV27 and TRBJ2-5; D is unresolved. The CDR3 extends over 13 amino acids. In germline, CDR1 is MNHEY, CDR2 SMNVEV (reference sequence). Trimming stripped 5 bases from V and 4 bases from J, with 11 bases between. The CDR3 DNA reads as TGTGCCAGCAGTATCGTCATGGGAGAGACCCAGTACTTC. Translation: CASSIVMGETQYF.

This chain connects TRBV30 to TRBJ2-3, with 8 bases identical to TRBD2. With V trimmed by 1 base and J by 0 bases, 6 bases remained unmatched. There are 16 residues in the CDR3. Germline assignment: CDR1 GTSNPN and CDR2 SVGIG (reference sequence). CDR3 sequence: CAWSDLAGLSTDTQYF. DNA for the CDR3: TGTGCCTGGAGTGATCTAGCGGGTCTAAGCACAGATACGCAGTATTTT.

The chain's CDR3 is CASQRLAMSETQYF. For the CDR3, the DNA is TGTGCCAGCCAAAGGCTAGCGATGTCAGAGACCCAGTACTTC. The chain couples TRBV6-5 to TRBJ2-5; weak D call: TRBD2 (6 bases). Germline values: CDR1 MNHEY, CDR2 SVGAGI. The CDR3 is made up of 14 amino acids. V lost 8 bases, J lost 4 bases, and 17 bases lay in between.

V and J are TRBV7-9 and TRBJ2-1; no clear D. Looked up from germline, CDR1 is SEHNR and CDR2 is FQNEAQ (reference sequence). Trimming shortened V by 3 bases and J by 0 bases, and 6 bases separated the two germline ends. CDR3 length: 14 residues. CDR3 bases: TGTGCCAGCAGCTTTGCTCTCTCCTACAATGAGCAGTTCTTC. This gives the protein CASSFALSYNEQFF.

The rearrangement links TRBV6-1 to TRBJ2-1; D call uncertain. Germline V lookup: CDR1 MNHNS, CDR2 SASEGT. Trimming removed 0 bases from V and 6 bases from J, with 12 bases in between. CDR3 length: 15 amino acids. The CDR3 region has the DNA TGTGCCAGCAGTGAAGCTCTGGCAGGTCGCAATGAGCAGTTCTTC. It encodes CASSEALAGRNEQFF.

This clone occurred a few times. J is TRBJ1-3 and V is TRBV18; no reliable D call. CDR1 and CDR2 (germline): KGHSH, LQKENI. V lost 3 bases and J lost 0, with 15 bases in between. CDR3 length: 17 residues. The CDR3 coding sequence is TGTGCCAGCTCACCTAATTCAGCCTCGAGCTCTGGAAACACCATATATTTT. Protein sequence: CASSPNSASSSGNTIYF.

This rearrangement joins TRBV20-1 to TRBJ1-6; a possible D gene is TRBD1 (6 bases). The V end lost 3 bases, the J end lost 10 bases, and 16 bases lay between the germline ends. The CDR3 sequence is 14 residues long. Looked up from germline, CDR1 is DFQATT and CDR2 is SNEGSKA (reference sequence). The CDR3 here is CSASANRDSSPLHF. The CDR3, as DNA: TGCAGTGCTAGTGCGAACAGGGATTCCTCACCCCTCCACTTT.

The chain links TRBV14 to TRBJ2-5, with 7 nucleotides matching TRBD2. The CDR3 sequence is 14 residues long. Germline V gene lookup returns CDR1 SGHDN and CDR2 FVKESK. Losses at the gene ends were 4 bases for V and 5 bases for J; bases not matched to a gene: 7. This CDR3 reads CASSLMGGAETQYF. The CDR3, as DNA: TGTGCCAGCAGCCTAATGGGAGGGGCCGAGACCCAGTACTTC.

CDR3 in amino acids: CATSDSGSRSYNEQFF. The CDR3 region has the DNA TGTGCCACCAGTGATAGTGGGTCGCGGTCCTACAATGAGCAGTTCTTC. The rearrangement joins TRBV24-1 to TRBJ2-1; no definite D call. CDR3 length equals 16 residues. V was clipped by 3 bases and J by 1 base, with 12 bases between them. Germline V CDR1 and CDR2: KGHDR, SFDVKD.

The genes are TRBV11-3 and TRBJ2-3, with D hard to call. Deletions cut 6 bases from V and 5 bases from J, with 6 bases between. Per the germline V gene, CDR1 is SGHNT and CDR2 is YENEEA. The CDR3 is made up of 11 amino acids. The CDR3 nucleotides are TGTGCCAGCAGGGGAAGAGATACGCAGTATTTT. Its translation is CASRGRDTQYF.

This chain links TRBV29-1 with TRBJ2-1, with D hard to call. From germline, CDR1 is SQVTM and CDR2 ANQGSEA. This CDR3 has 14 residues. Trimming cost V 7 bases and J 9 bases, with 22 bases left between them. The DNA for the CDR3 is TGCAGCGCCCGAACCCAGAGGTCGGCGAGTGAGCAGTTCTTC. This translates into CSARTQRSASEQFF.

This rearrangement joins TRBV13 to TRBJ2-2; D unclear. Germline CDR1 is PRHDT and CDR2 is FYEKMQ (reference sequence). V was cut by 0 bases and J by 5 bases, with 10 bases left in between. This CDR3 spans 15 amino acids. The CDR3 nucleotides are TGTGCCAGCAGCTTAGGGACATCTTGGACCGGGGAGCTGTTTTTT. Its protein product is CASSLGTSWTGELFF.

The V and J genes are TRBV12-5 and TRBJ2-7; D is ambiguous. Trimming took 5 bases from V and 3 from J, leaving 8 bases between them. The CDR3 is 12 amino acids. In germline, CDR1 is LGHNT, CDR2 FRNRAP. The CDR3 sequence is CASGADHYEQYF. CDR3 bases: TGTGCTAGTGGTGCGGACCACTACGAGCAGTACTTC.

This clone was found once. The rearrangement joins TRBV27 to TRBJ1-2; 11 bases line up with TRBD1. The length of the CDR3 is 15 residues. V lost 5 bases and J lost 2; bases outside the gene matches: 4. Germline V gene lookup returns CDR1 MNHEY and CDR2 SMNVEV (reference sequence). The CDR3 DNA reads TGTGCCAGCAGTACTCGGGACAGGGGGAACTATGGCTACACCTTC. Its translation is CASSTRDRGNYGYTF.

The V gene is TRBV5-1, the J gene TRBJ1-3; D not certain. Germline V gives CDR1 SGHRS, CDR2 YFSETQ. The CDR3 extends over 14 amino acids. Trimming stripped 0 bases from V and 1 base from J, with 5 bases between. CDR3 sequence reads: CASSLGPSGNTIYF. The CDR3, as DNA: TGCGCCAGCAGCTTGGGGCCATCTGGAAACACCATATATTTT.

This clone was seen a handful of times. The CDR3 protein is CASRTPGPGEQYF. CDR3 nucleotide sequence: TGTGCCAGCAGGACCCCAGGTCCCGGGGAGCAGTACTTC. V usage is TRBV6-5 and J usage is TRBJ2-7, with no clear D. CDR1 is MNHEY and CDR2 is SVGAGI in the germline V gene. The V end was cut by 6 bases, the J end by 7 bases, with 16 bases between. The CDR3 extends over 13 amino acids.

The CDR3 bases are TGTGCCACCAGCAAATCTAGCGGGAGAAGAGGGGAGCTGTTTTTT. It is translated as CATSKSSGRRGELFF. This chain uses TRBV15 with TRBJ2-2, with TRBD2 matching 10 bases. The germline V gene has CDR1 LNHNV and CDR2 YYDKDF (reference sequence). With 4 bases clipped from V and 8 bases from J, the junction kept 7 bases outside the gene matches. The CDR3 runs to 15 residues. The complete variable domain, with remaining parts taken from reference TRBV15 and TRBJ2-2, reads DAMVIQNPRYQVTQFGKPVTLSCSQTLNHNVMYWYQQKSSQAPKLLFHYYDKDFNNEADTPDNFQSRRPNTSFCFLDIRSPGLGDTAMYLCATSKSSGRRGELFFGEGSRLTVL.

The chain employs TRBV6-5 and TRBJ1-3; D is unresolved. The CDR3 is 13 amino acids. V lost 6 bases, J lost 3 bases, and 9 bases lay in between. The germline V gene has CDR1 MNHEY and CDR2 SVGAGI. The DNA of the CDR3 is TGTGCCAGCAGGCGGTCGTTTGGAAACACCATATATTTT. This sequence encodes CASRRSFGNTIYF.

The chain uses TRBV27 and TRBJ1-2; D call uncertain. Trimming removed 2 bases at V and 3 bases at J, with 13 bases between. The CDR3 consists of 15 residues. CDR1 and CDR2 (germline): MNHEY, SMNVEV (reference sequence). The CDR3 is CASSLNRYIDYGYTF. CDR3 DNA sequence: TGTGCCAGCAGTTTAAATCGGTATATAGACTATGGCTACACCTTC.

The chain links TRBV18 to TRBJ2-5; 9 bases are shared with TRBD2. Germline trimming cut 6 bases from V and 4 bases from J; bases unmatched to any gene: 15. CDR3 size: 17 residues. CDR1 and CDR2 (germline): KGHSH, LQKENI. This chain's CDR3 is CASSHGSLAGVGETQYF. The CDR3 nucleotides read TGTGCCAGCTCCCACGGGTCGTTAGCGGGAGTAGGAGAGACCCAGTACTTC.

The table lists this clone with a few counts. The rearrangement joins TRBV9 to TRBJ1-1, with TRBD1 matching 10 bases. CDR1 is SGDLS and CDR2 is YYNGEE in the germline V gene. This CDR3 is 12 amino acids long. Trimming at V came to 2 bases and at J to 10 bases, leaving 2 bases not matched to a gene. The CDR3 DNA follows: TGTGCCAGCAGCGTGGGGGACAGGGGAGCTTTCTTT. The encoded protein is CASSVGDRGAFF.

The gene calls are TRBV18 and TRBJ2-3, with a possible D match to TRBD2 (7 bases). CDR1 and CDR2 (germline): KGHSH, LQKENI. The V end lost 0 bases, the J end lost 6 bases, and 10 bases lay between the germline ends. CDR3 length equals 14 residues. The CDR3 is CASSPPGGQDTQYF. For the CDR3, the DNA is TGTGCCAGCTCACCACCGGGGGGGCAGGATACGCAGTATTTT.

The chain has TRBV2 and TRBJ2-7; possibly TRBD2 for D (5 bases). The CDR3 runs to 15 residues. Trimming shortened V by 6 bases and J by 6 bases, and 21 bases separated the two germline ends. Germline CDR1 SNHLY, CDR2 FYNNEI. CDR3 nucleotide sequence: TGTGCCAGCAGGCTACTAGGAGTAGGGTCTCGCGAGCAGTACTTC. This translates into CASRLLGVGSREQYF. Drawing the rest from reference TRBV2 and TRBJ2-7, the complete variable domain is EPEVTQTPSHQVTQMGQEVILRCVPISNHLYFYWYRQILGQKVEFLVSFYNNEISEKSEIFDDQFSVERPDGSNFTLKIRSTKLEDSAMYFCASRLLGVGSREQYFGPGTRLTVT.

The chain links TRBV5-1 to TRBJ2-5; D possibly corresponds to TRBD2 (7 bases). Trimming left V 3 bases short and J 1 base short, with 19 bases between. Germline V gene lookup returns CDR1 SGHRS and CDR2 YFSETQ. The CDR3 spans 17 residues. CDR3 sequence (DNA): TGCGCCAGCAGCTGGGGGAGGGGACACCTTATCCAAGAGACCCAGTACTTC. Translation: CASSWGRGHLIQETQYF.